These 10 T cell receptor beta chains came from one sample sequenced in a study of monozygotic twins with inflammatory bowel disease. TCRdb re-called the 5' RACE reads; one entry per CDR3 protein, DNA not given. This sample's table reports about 110,000 distinct CDR3 sequences. The sequencing input was blood. The source is a human donor with ulcerative colitis or Crohn's disease, or a healthy co-twin of an affected twin (not recorded which).

The chain recombines TRBV3-1 with TRBJ1-1. Germline CDR1 reads LGHDT; CDR2 reads YNNKEL (reference sequence). The CDR3 runs 14 residues. CDR3 loop: CASSREGHWTEAFF. Variable domain in full (rest from reference TRBV3-1 and TRBJ1-1): DTAVSQTPKYLVTQMGNDKSIKCEQNLGHDTMYWYKQDSKKFLKIMFSYNNKELIINETVPNRFSPKSPDKAHLNLHINSLELGDSAVYFCASSREGHWTEAFFGQGTRLTVV.

V and J are TRBV20-1 and TRBJ1-1; the D gene TCRdb calls, TRBD1, cannot be checked with no DNA. CDR3 length equals 15 residues. Germline values: CDR1 DFQATT, CDR2 SNEGSKA (reference sequence). The CDR3 protein is CSARVDRAGNTEAFF.

The rearrangement links TRBV11-3 to TRBJ2-5; absent DNA, TCRdb's TRBD2 call cannot be checked. CDR1 and CDR2 (germline): SGHNT, YENEEA. This CDR3 is built from 13 residues. This CDR3 is CASSPGLEETQYF. Using reference TRBV11-3 and TRBJ2-5 for the parts outside the CDR3, the full variable domain is EAGVVQSPRYKIIEKKQPVAFWCNPISGHNTLYWYLQNLGQGPELLIRYENEEAVDDSQLPKDRFSAERLKGVDSTLKIQPAELGDSAVYLCASSPGLEETQYFGPGTRLLVL.

The genes are TRBV5-1 and TRBJ2-7; TCRdb selects TRBD1, and the lack of DNA leaves this call unchecked. Germline V CDR1 and CDR2: SGHRS, YFSETQ. The CDR3 runs to 14 residues. The CDR3 sequence: CASASGGRAYEQYF. The full variable domain, rest sourced from reference TRBV5-1 and TRBJ2-7, is KAGVTQTPRYLIKTRGQQVTLSCSPISGHRSVSWYQQTPGQGLQFLFEYFSETQRNKGNFPGRFSGRQFSNSRSEMNVSTLELGDSALYLCASASGGRAYEQYFGPGTRLTVT.

The chain links TRBV7-8 to TRBJ2-7; without DNA, the TCRdb call of TRBD1 cannot be checked. CDR3 length: 15 residues. Germline CDR1 and CDR2: SGHVS and FQNEAQ. Here the CDR3 reads CASRSATGISYEQYF.

The chain employs TRBV7-9 and TRBJ2-1; absent DNA, TCRdb's TRBD2 call cannot be checked. The CDR3 length is 13 residues. Germline V gene lookup returns CDR1 SEHNR and CDR2 FQNEAQ (reference sequence). The CDR3 reads CASSPRVEGEQFF.

This rearrangement joins TRBV20-1 to TRBJ2-5; TCRdb's D call, TRBD2, is unchecked because there is no DNA. Per germline, CDR1 DFQATT and CDR2 SNEGSKA (reference sequence). This CDR3 spans 17 amino acids. The CDR3 sequence: CSARGEAGGLMRETQYF.

The chain uses TRBV19 and TRBJ1-1. The CDR3 runs to 13 residues. Looked up from germline, CDR1 is LNHDA and CDR2 is SQIVND (reference sequence). The CDR3 spells CASNDKMNTEAFF.

The CDR3 here is CASLIGAGTNEQFF. The rearrangement uses TRBV18 and TRBJ2-1; TCRdb's assignment of TRBD2 cannot be checked, as there is no DNA. CDR1 and CDR2 from the germline V gene are KGHSH and LQKENI. The CDR3 extends over 14 amino acids.

The chain recombines TRBV28 with TRBJ1-1. This CDR3 contains 14 residues. Germline assignment: CDR1 MDHEN and CDR2 SYDVKM. This chain's CDR3 is CASSLVVGDTEAFF.